This TCR beta chain was sequenced for a study of T cells expressing NK-cell markers. Looking at the study overall: Cells sorted as CD3+CD56+NKG2C+, CD3+CD56+NKG2C- and CD3+CD56-NKG2C+ T cells supplied the TCR beta repertoires. General study findings and limits: The contribution of dominant NKG2C+ clonotypes to CD8+ T cells in six donors was roughly 1.0-8%. It was still unclear whether expanded NKG2C+ T cell clones were HCMV specific.

Germline CDR1 is SQVTM and CDR2 is ANQGSEA. The CDR3 extends over 12 amino acids. Remarks on this clonotype: Its antigen is as yet unknown.

Reanalyzing the 5' RACE reads, TCRdb keeps one entry per CDR3 protein, without DNA. The table lists approximately 420,000 distinct CDR3 sequences. The sequence was obtained from a woman between 50 and 59 years old in good health. The sequenced material came from blood T cells: a sorted CD56 or NKG2C T cell subset, CD4+ or CD8+ T cells, or bulk PBMC T cells (not recorded which). The chain uses TRBV29-1 and TRBJ1-1. CDR3 loop: CSAGGLNTEAFF.